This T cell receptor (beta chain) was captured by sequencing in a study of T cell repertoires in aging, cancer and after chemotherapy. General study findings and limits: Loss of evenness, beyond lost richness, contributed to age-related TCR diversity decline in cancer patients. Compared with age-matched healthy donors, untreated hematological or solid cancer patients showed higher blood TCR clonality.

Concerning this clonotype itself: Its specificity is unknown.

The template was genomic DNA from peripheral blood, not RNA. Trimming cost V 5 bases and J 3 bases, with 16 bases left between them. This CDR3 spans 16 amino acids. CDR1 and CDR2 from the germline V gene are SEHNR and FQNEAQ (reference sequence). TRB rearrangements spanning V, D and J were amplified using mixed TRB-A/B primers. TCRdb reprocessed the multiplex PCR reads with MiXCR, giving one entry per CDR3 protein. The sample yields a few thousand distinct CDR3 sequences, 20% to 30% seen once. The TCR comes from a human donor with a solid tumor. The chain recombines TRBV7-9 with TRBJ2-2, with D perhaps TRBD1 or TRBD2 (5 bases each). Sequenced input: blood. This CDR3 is CASSIGQGEYTGELFF. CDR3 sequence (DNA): TGTGCCAGCAGCATAGGACAAGGGGAGTACACCGGGGAGCTGTTTTTT. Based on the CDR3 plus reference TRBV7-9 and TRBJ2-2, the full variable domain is DTGVSQNPRHKITKRGQNVTFRCDPISEHNRLYWYRQTLGQGPEFLTYFQNEAQLEKSRLLSDRFSAERPKGSFSTLEIQRTEQGDSAMYLCASSIGQGEYTGELFFGEGSRLTVL.